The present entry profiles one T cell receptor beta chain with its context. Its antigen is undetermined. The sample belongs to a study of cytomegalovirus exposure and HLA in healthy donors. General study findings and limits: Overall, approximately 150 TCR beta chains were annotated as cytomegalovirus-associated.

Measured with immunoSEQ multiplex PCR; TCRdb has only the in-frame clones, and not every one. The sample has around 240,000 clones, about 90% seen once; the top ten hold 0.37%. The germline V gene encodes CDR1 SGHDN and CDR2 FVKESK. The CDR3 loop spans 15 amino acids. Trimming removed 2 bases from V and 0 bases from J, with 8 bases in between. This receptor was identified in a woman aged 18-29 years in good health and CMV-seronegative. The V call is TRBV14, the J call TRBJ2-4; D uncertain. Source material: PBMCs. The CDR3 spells CASSQTRLAKNIQYF. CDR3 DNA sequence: TGTGCCAGCAGCCAAACCCGACTAGCCAAAAACATTCAGTACTTC.